These 18 T cell receptor beta chains were all obtained from the same sample, sequenced in a study of T-cell memory formation after mild COVID-19. Each CDR3 protein is one row after TCRdb ran MiXCR on the 5' RACE reads. The data contain about 350,000 distinct CDR3 sequences, roughly an eighth of them singletons. Sequencing was carried out using PBMCs or a T cell subset sorted from them (not recorded which). The receptors derive from a man between 18 and 35 years old who had mild COVID-19 (a few samples of this study predate the infection). Cell type and time point are not known.

This clonotype occurred a few times. The chain employs TRBV4-1 and TRBJ2-2; TRBD2 agrees at 10 bases. The CDR3 loop spans 18 amino acids. Germline CDR1 is MGHRA and CDR2 is YSYEKL. The junction had 9 bases not matched to a gene; V was cut back by 2 bases and J by 3 bases. The CDR3: CASSQRAGGPRDTGELFF. The CDR3, as DNA: TGCGCCAGCAGCCAACGAGCGGGGGGGCCGAGAGACACCGGGGAGCTGTTTTTT.

The chain recombines TRBV6-5 with TRBJ2-1; 9 bases line up with TRBD1. The CDR3 runs to 15 residues. Trimming took 5 bases from V and 6 from J; bases not matched to a gene: 8. The germline gives CDR1 MNHEY, CDR2 SVGAGI. CDR3 coding DNA: TGTGCCAGCAGTCTGGGGACAGGGCGTACCAATGAGCAGTTCTTC. Its translation is CASSLGTGRTNEQFF.

The chain links TRBV19 to TRBJ1-2; D may be TRBD1 (5 bases). V lost 3 bases and J lost 3, with 17 bases in between. CDR1 and CDR2 from the germline V gene are LNHDA and SQIVND (reference sequence). The CDR3 has 16 residues. The CDR3, as DNA: TGTGCCAGTAGTATCTGGGGCAGGGAGATCGACTATGGCTACACCTTC. Encoded protein: CASSIWGREIDYGYTF.

This clonotype came up many times. The chain couples TRBV20-1 to TRBJ1-2, with D possibly being TRBD1 (6 bases). The V gene's germline CDR1 is DFQATT and CDR2 SNEGSKA (reference sequence). This CDR3 has 14 amino acids. Between the trimmed V and J ends, which lost 0 bases and 8 bases, there was a span of 16 bases. The CDR3 loop reads CSARDLGASSGYTF. DNA of the CDR3: TGCAGTGCTAGAGATCTGGGGGCGTCTTCCGGCTACACCTTC.

This clonotype was recorded a few times. This chain joins TRBV6-1 and TRBJ1-2; D unclear. Germline values: CDR1 MNHNS, CDR2 SASEGT. This CDR3 spans 14 amino acids. Trimming left V 3 bases short and J 7 bases short, with 15 bases between. CDR3: CASSEFMVQAGYTF. In DNA form, the CDR3 reads TGTGCCAGCAGTGAGTTCATGGTTCAAGCTGGCTACACCTTC.

The chain combines TRBV27 with TRBJ1-5; TRBD1 agrees at 7 bases. V gave up 4 bases and J gave up 6 bases; unmatched junction bases: 6. In germline, CDR1 is MNHEY, CDR2 SMNVEV (reference sequence). This CDR3 is built from 14 residues. The chain's CDR3 is CASSSTGSLQPQHF. Written as DNA, the CDR3 is TGTGCCAGCAGTTCGACAGGGAGCCTTCAGCCCCAGCATTTT.

The rearrangement joins TRBV24-1 to TRBJ2-7; D gene uncertain. The CDR3 has 14 amino acids. The V end was cut by 0 bases, the J end by 3 bases, with 8 bases between. Germline CDR1 KGHDR, CDR2 SFDVKD. The CDR3 protein is CATSDLSEDYEQYF. The CDR3 nucleotides are TGTGCCACCAGTGATTTGTCGGAAGACTACGAGCAGTACTTC.

This clonotype was observed a few times. The chain uses TRBV10-3 and TRBJ2-1; no firm D call. The ends were cut back, 0 bases at V and 0 bases at J, with 12 bases in the middle. From germline, CDR1 is ENHRY and CDR2 SYGVKD. This CDR3 is 17 amino acids long. The CDR3 bases are TGTGCCATCAGTGAGTCGTTCTGGGCTAGCTCCTACAATGAGCAGTTCTTC. Residues: CAISESFWASSYNEQFF.

This clonotype was counted between two and nine times. The chain is built from TRBV12-3 or TRBV12-4 and TRBJ2-5; D remains unclear. V was cut by 6 bases and J by 0 bases, with 17 bases left in between. The CDR3 has 16 amino acids. The CDR3: CASRMGKLGYQETQYF. For the CDR3, the DNA is TGTGCCAGCAGAATGGGAAAGTTGGGTTACCAAGAGACCCAGTACTTC.

This clonotype was recorded a few times. This chain connects TRBV7-8 to TRBJ2-7; D could derive from TRBD1 or TRBD2 (6 bases each). V was shortened by 1 base and J by 5 bases, with 15 bases between the two germline ends. CDR1 is SGHVS, CDR2 FQNEAQ, per germline. This CDR3 region has 15 residues. CDR3: CASSLGGGYGHEQYV. The CDR3 DNA reads TGTGCCAGCAGCTTAGGAGGGGGGTATGGTCACGAGCAGTACGTC.

This chain joins TRBV7-9 and TRBJ1-2, with 11 bases fitting TRBD1. The junction had 10 bases not matched to a gene; V was cut back by 8 bases and J by 5 bases. Germline CDR1 and CDR2: SEHNR and FQNEAQ (reference sequence). The CDR3 has 15 amino acids. The CDR3 bases are TGTGCCAGCGGACAGGGGGCGCCGGCCTCTTATGGCTACACCTTC. Translated, it gives CASGQGAPASYGYTF.

This clonotype was counted a few times. CDR3 DNA: TGTGCCAGCTCACCACCTGGGGATTCCTACGAGCAGTACGTC. Translated, it gives CASSPPGDSYEQYV. The J gene is TRBJ2-7, the V gene TRBV18, with D unresolved. Trimming left V 0 bases short and J 1 base short, with 7 bases between. Germline loops: CDR1 KGHSH, CDR2 LQKENI. The CDR3 sequence is 14 residues long.

The chain is built from TRBV27 and TRBJ2-3; 9 nucleotides line up with TRBD2. The CDR3 length is 15 residues. V lost 2 bases, J lost 4 bases, and 4 bases stayed unmatched. Germline lookup yields CDR1 MNHEY and CDR2 SMNVEV (reference sequence). CDR3 nucleotide sequence: TGTGCCAGCAGTTTAAAGGCGGGGGGGCCAGATACGCAGTATTTT. Translation gives CASSLKAGGPDTQYF.

V usage is TRBV15 and J usage is TRBJ2-3; 10 nucleotides agree with TRBD1. CDR1 is LNHNV, CDR2 YYDKDF, per germline (reference sequence). Losses at the gene ends were 4 bases for V and 4 bases for J; bases not matched to a gene: 5. CDR3 length: 15 amino acids. In nucleotides, the CDR3 is TGTGCCACCAGCACGCACGGGACAGGGGCAGATACGCAGTATTTT. Its translation is CATSTHGTGADTQYF.

In this sample, this clonotype turned up a few times. This chain connects TRBV5-4 to TRBJ1-2, with D unresolved. Germline-derived CDR1 and CDR2 are SGHNT and YYREEE (reference sequence). V lost 3 bases and J lost 8, with 11 bases in between. The CDR3 spans 12 residues. CDR3 loop: CASSSDQSGYTF. In DNA, the CDR3 is TGTGCCAGCAGCTCCGACCAGTCCGGCTACACCTTC.

This clonotype appeared a few times. V is TRBV6-6 and J is TRBJ2-7, with unresolved D. The V gene lost 2 bases and the J gene lost 4 bases, with 6 bases spanning the gap. CDR3 length: 12 residues. The germline gives CDR1 MNHNY, CDR2 SVGAGI (reference sequence). DNA for the CDR3: TGTGCCAGCAGTTACGACTGGTACGAGCAGTACTTC. Translated, it gives CASSYDWYEQYF.

This clonotype has only a few counts. The V and J genes are TRBV4-2 and TRBJ2-2; D unclear. The CDR3 sequence is 13 residues long. CDR1 and CDR2 (germline): LGHNA, YNFKEQ. V was pared by 0 bases and J by 5 bases, with 4 bases between. This CDR3 reads CASSQESTGELFF. The CDR3 DNA is TGTGCCAGCAGCCAAGAGTCGACCGGGGAGCTGTTTTTT.

This clonotype was observed a handful of times. The V call is TRBV5-4, the J call TRBJ2-1, with 7 bases identical to TRBD1. The CDR3 is 16 residues long. Losses at the gene ends were 4 bases for V and 3 bases for J; bases not matched to a gene: 10. Germline loops: CDR1 SGHNT, CDR2 YYREEE (reference sequence). Here the CDR3 reads CASSLFKRQGYNEQFF. DNA of the CDR3: TGTGCCAGCAGCCTTTTTAAGAGACAGGGCTACAATGAGCAGTTCTTC.